This TCR beta chain was captured by sequencing in a study of monozygotic twins with cystic fibrosis. Repertoires were generated with immunoSEQ multiplex PCR, while TCRdb's copy carries only in-frame clones and drops some. The sample yields approximately 36,000 clones, around nine tenths seen once. Overall study findings and caveats: The repertoire was suggested to be naive-dominated, clonality median about 0.0095. In 13 of 16 pairs, V gene usage was closest to the co-twin's. In this small cohort, shared CDR3 numbers showed no association with age, concordance or disease severity.

Germline-derived CDR1 and CDR2 are MNHEY and SMNVEV (reference sequence). This CDR3 contains 12 residues. Trimming left V 6 bases short and J 4 bases short, with 9 bases between. With regard to this clone: Its target is not known.

The receptor comes from a boy aged 2-9 years with cystic fibrosis. The sequenced sample consisted of blood. The chain couples TRBV27 to TRBJ1-1; no definite D call. The CDR3 bases are TGTGCCAGCAGGGGAGGGCTCACTGAAGCTTTCTTT. This translates into CASRGGLTEAFF.